Detailed here is one T cell receptor beta chain. Its antigen is currently unknown. The data stem from a study of monozygotic twins with inflammatory bowel disease. The study, taken as a whole, reports: IBD patients displayed reduced TCRbeta diversity (inverse Simpson) when set against healthy co-twins. Patients received differing immunosuppressive treatments, which may have added variability to their repertoires. The analysis yielded no support for one strong signal or clonotype associated with IBD.

The CDR3 contains 16 residues. CDR1 is SGHAT and CDR2 is FQNNGV in the germline V gene. PCR of TCRalpha and TCRbeta cDNA was nested, with two rounds of about 15 and 9 cycles. TCRdb reprocessed the 5' RACE reads and keeps a single row for each CDR3 protein, giving no DNA. The sample includes a few hundred thousand distinct CDR3 sequences. Sample: blood. The sequence came from a human donor with ulcerative colitis or Crohn's disease, or a healthy co-twin of an affected twin (not recorded which). The gene calls are TRBV11-2 and TRBJ1-6; as DNA is missing, the TRBD1 call by TCRdb cannot be tested. The CDR3 loop is CASSPIGGVYNSPLHF.